This T cell receptor (beta chain) was profiled in a study of identifying expanded T cells in peripheral blood (dated by TCRdb to between 2018 and 2021). Some background on the complete study: Technical replicates were generated by sequencing separate aliquots of the same genomic DNA pool, with four replicates compared pairwise.

TCRbeta CDR3 regions were profiled with the immunoSEQ Assay using bias-controlled multiplex PCR amplification of genomic DNA. The original pipeline was this. To quantify the absolute abundance of each unique TCRbeta CDR3 region, the sequences were collapsed and filtered. Differential abundance was assessed using a binomial (Fisher-equivalent) model and a beta-binomial model in which time-dependent variance fitted from healthy donors was added. Clones with fewer than 5 combined templates were removed, and a clone was called differentially abundant if the clone's Benjamini-Hochberg FDR was below 0.01. Using the form v = (b*log(k)+a)^2, the beta-binomial variance was modeled as a function of the total template count across the two samples. The source is immuneACCESS, and TCRdb retained only in-frame sequences with V and J called. Part of the clones is not carried over; for the studies checked, unresolved V genes explain less than half of this, and the remainder is unexplained. V, J and clone size reflect that table, while D and trimming were determined from the DNA. This sample comprises about 78,000 clones, roughly 81% of them detected only once. The ten largest clones represent around 19% of the sample.

The junction shows trimming of 7 bases on V and 7 bases on J, plus 19 bases between the germline ends. Spanning cysteine to phenylalanine, the CDR3 consists of 15 amino acids. CDR3 DNA is the only sequence kept; it has 45 bases, read in frame from the first base. Taken from the germline V gene (reference sequence), the CDR1 and CDR2 loops are LNHDA and SQIVND. Turning to this clone: Its binding antigen is unknown. Base quality data are lacking; no much larger clone is found one base away.

Study-wide findings and limitations: Variance in clone template counts between approximately two-week samples significantly increased with total template count across all healthy donors. The authors expected that over much longer intervals, such as months to years, biological variance in healthy repertoires might increase even further. Both the number of clones called differentially abundant and the false-positive rate were significantly reduced by the beta-binomial model across all healthy-donor time intervals. About 1.3 differentially abundant clones were flagged by the binomial model between technical replicates, whereas about 15 and 19 were flagged over roughly two weeks and four weeks, respectively.

During the collection period, no infections or other immune events were recorded for the healthy donors. Time-dependent variance in a beta-binomial model of T-cell clone differential abundance was calibrated using healthy-donor blood repertoires as a training cohort. The training cohort was composed of approximately ten healthy donors, 3 female and 7 male. The donors were between roughly 29 and 70 years old, with an average age of 43 years. Whole blood was collected from each healthy donor at three time points spaced two weeks apart and obtained from a commercial supplier. For immunosequencing, genomic DNA was extracted from whole blood that had not been sorted.

This receptor was taken from a person between 18 and 75 years old in good health. Sequenced material: blood. This sequence uses TRBV19 and TRBJ1-4; a tentative D match to TRBD1 spans 5 bases. The nucleotides are TGTGCCAGTAATCCCCAGGGTCGGGGCGGTGAAAAACTGTTTTTT. This yields the protein CASNPQGRGGEKLFF.